The 11 T cell receptor beta chains in this list originate from one sample, sequenced in a study of neurological immune-mediated disorders. TCRdb independently ran MiXCR on the 5' RACE reads; one entry per CDR3 protein. The sample carries approximately 46,000 distinct CDR3 sequences, 2.5% to 3.5% recorded once. The sample comprised PBMCs. These receptors all come from a woman aged 50 to 60 with multiple sclerosis.

This clonotype was counted at least ten times. The chain has TRBV6-5 and TRBJ1-3; no reliable D call. The CDR3 contains 12 residues. Germline loops: CDR1 MNHEY, CDR2 SVGAGI. Trimming took off 10 bases at V and 0 bases at J, with 7 bases between the two ends. CDR3 residues: CATRSSGNTIYF. CDR3 DNA: TGTGCCACCAGGAGCTCTGGAAACACCATATATTTT.

This clonotype was detected a few times. The junction and the germline gene differ at one end; a read error may be behind it. V is TRBV20-1 and J is TRBJ1-6, with D perhaps matching TRBD1 (6 bases). Germline assignment: CDR1 DFQATT and CDR2 SNEGSKA (reference sequence). The CDR3 runs 15 residues. The CDR3 DNA reads TGCAGTGCTAGAGATAGGACAGAGTATAATTCAACCCTCAACTTT. It encodes CSARDRTEYNSTLNF.

This clonotype was found many times. V is TRBV20-1 and J is TRBJ2-2; TRBD2 aligns across 8 bases. With 3 bases clipped from V and 3 bases from J, the junction kept 3 bases outside the gene matches. The CDR3 is made up of 14 amino acids. From germline, CDR1 is DFQATT and CDR2 SNEGSKA (reference sequence). CDR3 residues: CSASGRVDTGELFF. The CDR3 DNA is TGCAGTGCTAGCGGGAGGGTCGACACCGGGGAGCTGTTTTTT.

Many counts were recorded for this clonotype. The V call is TRBV5-1, the J call TRBJ1-2; the D gene is possibly TRBD1 (5 bases). The germline CDR1 and CDR2 sequences are SGHRS and YFSETQ. V lost 2 bases and J lost 3, with 14 bases in between. The CDR3 has 15 amino acids. CDR3 sequence reads: CASSFWGRGDYGYTF. CDR3 nucleotides: TGCGCCAGCAGCTTCTGGGGCCGGGGGGACTATGGCTACACCTTC.

The sample holds many counts of this clonotype. V is TRBV29-1 and J is TRBJ2-3, with 11 bases identical to TRBD1. After removal of 5 bases from V and 4 bases from J, the junction contained 2 bases not matched to a gene. Germline V gene lookup returns CDR1 SQVTM and CDR2 ANQGSEA. This CDR3 spans 13 amino acids. CDR3 region: CSVRTGGADTQYF. In nucleotides, the CDR3 is TGCAGCGTTCGGACAGGGGGCGCAGATACGCAGTATTTT.

This clonotype was detected ten times or more. The J gene is TRBJ2-2, the V gene TRBV14, with D possibly called TRBD1 or TRBD2 (5 bases each). The CDR3 loop spans 15 amino acids. Germline V lookup: CDR1 SGHDN, CDR2 FVKESK. Trimming removed 5 bases at V and 1 base at J, with 11 bases between. CDR3 nucleotide sequence: TGTGCCAGCAGCGCATGGGGACGGAACACCGGGGAGCTGTTTTTT. Translated, it gives CASSAWGRNTGELFF.

There are many counts of this clonotype. The chain couples TRBV11-2 to TRBJ2-3, with D possibly being TRBD1 (6 bases). The CDR3 is 17 residues long. Between the trimmed V and J ends, which lost 6 bases and 2 bases, there was a span of 21 bases. CDR1 is SGHAT, CDR2 FQNNGV, per germline. The CDR3 reads CASRGTDSQANTDTQYF. As DNA, the CDR3 is TGTGCCAGCAGGGGGACGGACAGCCAAGCTAACACAGATACGCAGTATTTT.

This clonotype was observed at least ten times. The chain couples TRBV6-5 to TRBJ2-1, with D uncertain. The CDR3 length is 13 residues. Deletions cut 6 bases from V and 10 bases from J, with 16 bases between. Germline values: CDR1 MNHEY, CDR2 SVGAGI. CDR3 protein: CASSRSLRREQFF. CDR3 coding DNA: TGTGCCAGCAGCCGTTCCCTGCGTAGGGAGCAGTTCTTC.

This clonotype was detected many times. The genes are TRBV20-1 and TRBJ2-3, with 13 bases matching TRBD2. Trimming at V came to 5 bases and at J to 1 base, leaving 9 bases not matched to a gene. Germline V gene data show CDR1 as DFQATT and CDR2 as SNEGSKA (reference sequence). CDR3 length: 17 residues. The CDR3 coding sequence is TGCAGTGCTCGACTAGCGGGGGGCAGGGGCGGCACAGATACGCAGTATTTT. Translation: CSARLAGGRGGTDTQYF.

This clonotype appeared many times. The chain is built from TRBV5-1 and TRBJ2-5, with TRBD2 identical over 7 bases. The CDR3 runs to 17 residues. V gave up 1 base and J gave up 5 bases; unmatched junction bases: 14. Germline CDR1 SGHRS, CDR2 YFSETQ. In DNA form, the CDR3 reads TGCGCCAGCAGCTTGAAAGCTAGCGGCCCTGTTGGCGAGACCCAGTACTTC. Amino acids: CASSLKASGPVGETQYF. The whole variable domain, filled in from reference TRBV5-1 and TRBJ2-5, reads KAGVTQTPRYLIKTRGQQVTLSCSPISGHRSVSWYQQTPGQGLQFLFEYFSETQRNKGNFPGRFSGRQFSNSRSEMNVSTLELGDSALYLCASSLKASGPVGETQYFGPGTRLLVL.

The chain uses TRBV18 and TRBJ1-5, with 8 bases matching TRBD1. The junction had 8 bases not matched to a gene; V was cut back by 3 bases and J by 1 base. This CDR3 spans 17 amino acids. In germline, CDR1 is KGHSH, CDR2 LQKENI. As DNA, the CDR3 is TGTGCCAGCTCACCCGACCGGACAGGGACGAGCAATCAGCCCCAGCATTTT. It yields the protein CASSPDRTGTSNQPQHF.